This T cell receptor beta chain was recovered during a study of blood T cell repertoires in COVID-19. Study-wide background: From T cells, B-cell-depleted T cells, or PBMCs came the material, which was cDNA or gDNA.

The authors' processing: Reference gene primer amplification gave estimated nucleated cell counts. Profiled with immunoSEQ multiplex PCR; TCRdb holds only in-frame clones, not every one. D and trimming were read from the DNA, whereas the V and J calls and clone size are those reported in that table. The table shows tens of thousands of clones, with 90% to 95% occurring only once. The TCR originated in a man aged 45-60 years with active COVID-19. Sequenced input: peripheral blood.

In DNA form, the CDR3 reads TGTGCCAGCAGTTTGTCCCCCCCGGGACTAGCGTTCGATGAGCAGTTCTTC. Translated: CASSLSPPGLAFDEQFF. The chain carries TRBV27 and TRBJ2-1, with 10 nucleotides matching TRBD2. Germline-derived CDR1 and CDR2 are MNHEY and SMNVEV (reference sequence). After removal of 3 bases from V and 8 bases from J, the junction contained 13 bases not matched to a gene. This CDR3 contains 17 residues.